The 7 T cell receptor beta chains in this list originate from one sample, sequenced in a study of blood T cell repertoires in COVID-19. Sequenced by immunoSEQ multiplex PCR; TCRdb stores in-frame clones only, minus some. The sample carries some 350,000 clones, about nine tenths recorded once. The sample taken for sequencing was peripheral blood. The origin of the receptors is a woman aged 50 to 65 with COVID-19, enrolled during active disease.

The chain couples TRBV6-5 to TRBJ1-2; 7 bases agree with TRBD1. V trimming: 2 bases; J trimming: 6 bases; junction bases outside the gene matches: 9. Looked up from germline, CDR1 is MNHEY and CDR2 is SVGAGI. This CDR3 is 15 amino acids long. The CDR3 reads CASSYDLTGVDGYTF. For the CDR3, the DNA is TGTGCCAGCAGTTACGATCTTACAGGGGTGGATGGCTACACCTTC.

The chain carries TRBV5-1 and TRBJ1-4, with 8 nucleotides matching TRBD1. The CDR3 spans 14 residues. V trimming: 4 bases; J trimming: 7 bases; junction bases outside the gene matches: 6. CDR1 is SGHRS, CDR2 YFSETQ, per germline. The CDR3 loop is CASSPWTGSEKLFF. The CDR3 DNA reads TGCGCCAGCAGCCCCTGGACAGGGTCTGAAAAACTGTTTTTT.

V usage is TRBV7-9 and J usage is TRBJ2-2, with 12 nucleotides matching TRBD2. Germline-derived CDR1 and CDR2 are SEHNR and FQNEAQ (reference sequence). This CDR3 contains 16 residues. Trimming removed 2 bases from V and 3 bases from J; junction bases left unmatched: 1. CDR3 loop: CASSLLAGGYTGELFF. CDR3 nucleotide sequence: TGTGCCAGCAGCTTACTAGCGGGAGGGTACACCGGGGAGCTGTTTTTT.

This clone has only one observation. The chain employs TRBV11-2 and TRBJ2-1, with 11 bases identical to TRBD2. This CDR3 comprises 18 residues. Germline CDR1 SGHAT, CDR2 FQNNGV. V lost 4 bases, J lost 7 bases, and 15 bases stayed unmatched. Written as DNA, the CDR3 is TGTGCCAGCAGCTCCGCCATAGCGGGAGGGCCCGCTGTTAATGAGCAGTTCTTC. Translating gives CASSSAIAGGPAVNEQFF.

The rearrangement joins TRBV27 to TRBJ1-2; the match to TRBD1 covers 7 bases. The V segment lost 5 bases and the J segment 7 bases; nucleotides outside the gene matches: 10. Per germline, CDR1 MNHEY and CDR2 SMNVEV (reference sequence). The CDR3 is 14 residues long. In DNA, the CDR3 is TGTGCCAGCAGTCAATCTACAGGGGAAAGTGGCTACACCTTC. It encodes CASSQSTGESGYTF.

The chain recombines TRBV13 with TRBJ2-1; the match to TRBD2 covers 9 bases. The germline V gene has CDR1 PRHDT and CDR2 FYEKMQ (reference sequence). The CDR3 spans 15 residues. J lost 4 bases, V lost 5 bases, and 6 bases had no gene match. CDR3 nucleotide sequence: TGTGCCAGCAGCCAGACTAGCGGAGCTTACAATGAGCAGTTCTTC. Translation: CASSQTSGAYNEQFF.

V gene TRBV29-1 combines with J gene TRBJ2-7; 11 nucleotides agree with TRBD2. The CDR3 is made up of 12 amino acids. V dropped 8 bases and J dropped 3; count of bases not matched to a gene: 3. CDR1 is SQVTM, CDR2 ANQGSEA, per germline. The DNA for the CDR3 is TGCAGCACCACTAGCGGGAGCTACGAGCAGTACTTC. Translation: CSTTSGSYEQYF.